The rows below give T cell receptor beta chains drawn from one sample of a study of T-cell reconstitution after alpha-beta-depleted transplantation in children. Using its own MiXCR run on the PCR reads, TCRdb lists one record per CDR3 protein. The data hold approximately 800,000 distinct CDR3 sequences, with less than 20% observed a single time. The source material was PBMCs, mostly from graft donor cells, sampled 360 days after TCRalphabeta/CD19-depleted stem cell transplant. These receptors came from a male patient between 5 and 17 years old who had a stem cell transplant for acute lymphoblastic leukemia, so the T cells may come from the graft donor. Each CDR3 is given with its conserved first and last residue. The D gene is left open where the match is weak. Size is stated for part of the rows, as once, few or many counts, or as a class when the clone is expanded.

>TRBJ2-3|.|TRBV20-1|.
TGCAGTGCTCCTCCCTATAGCACAGATACGCAGTATTTT
CSAPPYSTDTQYF
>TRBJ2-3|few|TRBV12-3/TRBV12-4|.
TGTGCCAGCCGACGCTTCTCTAGCACAGATACGCAGTATTTT
CASRRFSSTDTQYF
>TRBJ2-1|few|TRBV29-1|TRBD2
TGCAGCGTCGGGGGTAGCGGGAGAATCTCCTACAATGAGCAGTTCTTC
CSVGGSGRISYNEQFF
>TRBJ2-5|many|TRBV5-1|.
TGCGCCAGCAGCTTGGAGGGACGAGGAGAGACCCAGTACTTC
CASSLEGRGETQYF
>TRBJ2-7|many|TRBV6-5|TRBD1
TGTGCCAGCAGCCGTTCAGGGGGCTGGGGCTCCTACGAGCAGTACTTC
CASSRSGGWGSYEQYF
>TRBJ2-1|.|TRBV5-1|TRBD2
TGCGCCAGCAGCTTCCGAGGGAGGGGAGCGGGAGACAATGAGCAGTTCTTC
CASSFRGRGAGDNEQFF
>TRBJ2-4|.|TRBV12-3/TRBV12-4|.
TGTGCCAGCAGTGAGGCGGCCAACCTTGGAAACATTCAGTACTTC
CASSEAANLGNIQYF
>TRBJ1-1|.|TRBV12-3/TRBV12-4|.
TGTGCCAGCAGTTTAGGGTGGGCCGGTGAAGCTTTCTTT
CASSLGWAGEAFF
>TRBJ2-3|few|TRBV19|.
TGTGCCAGTAGTATGGCGACAGATACGCAGTATTTT
CASSMATDTQYF
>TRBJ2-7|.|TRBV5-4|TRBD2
TGTGCCAGCAGCTCTCAGAAGACTAGCGGTTCCTACGAGCAGTACTTC
CASSSQKTSGSYEQYF
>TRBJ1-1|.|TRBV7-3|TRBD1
TGTGCCAGCAGCTCCGGACAGGGGACGAGAGCTTTCTTT
CASSSGQGTRAFF
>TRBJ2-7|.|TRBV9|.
TGTGCCAGCAGCGTAGGTCCACAGGGAACCTACGAGCAGTACTTC
CASSVGPQGTYEQYF
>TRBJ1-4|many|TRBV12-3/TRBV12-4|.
TGTGCCAGCAGTCTCAATGAAAAACTGTTTTTT
CASSLNEKLFF
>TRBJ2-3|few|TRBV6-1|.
TGTGCCAGCAGTGAAGCTGGGGGGAGCGGCCTGAGCACAGATACGCAGTATTTT
CASSEAGGSGLSTDTQYF
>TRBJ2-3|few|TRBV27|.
TGTGCCAGCAGTTTAGCTAACGGAGGGGTCACAGATACGCAGTATTTT
CASSLANGGVTDTQYF
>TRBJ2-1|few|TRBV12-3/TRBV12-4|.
TGTGCCAGTTCAGAGGCGCTAGCGTACAATGAGCAGTTCTTC
CASSEALAYNEQFF
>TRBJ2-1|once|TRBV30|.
TGTGCCTGGAGGGTCGATAGCGCCTCAAATGAGCAGTTCTTC
CAWRVDSASNEQFF
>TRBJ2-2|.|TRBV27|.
TGTGCCAGCAGTTTGAATCAGCCGGGATCTTGGTCCGGGGAGCTGTTTTTT
CASSLNQPGSWSGELFF
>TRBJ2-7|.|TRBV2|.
TGTGCCAGCAGTGAAGGCTCAACGAGCTCCTACGAGCAGTACTTC
CASSEGSTSSYEQYF
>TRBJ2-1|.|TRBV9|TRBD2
TGTGCCAGCAGCGTAGATCCCCACACTAGCGGGATTACCTACAATGAGCAGTTCTTC
CASSVDPHTSGITYNEQFF
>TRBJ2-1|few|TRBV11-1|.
TGTGCCAGCAGCTTAGGGGTGCGGGCCCCCCAAGAGCTGGTCGGTGAGCAGTTCTTC
CASSLGVRAPQELVGEQFF
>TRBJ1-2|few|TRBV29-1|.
TGCAGCGTTGACCCTATTGTCGGTGGACAAGGATGCTATGGCTACACCTTC
CSVDPIVGGQGCYGYTF
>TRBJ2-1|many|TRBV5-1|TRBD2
TGCGCCAGCAAGATAGCGGGGGCTAACAATGAGCAGTTCTTC
CASKIAGANNEQFF
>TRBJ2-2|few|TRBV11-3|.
TGTGCCAGCAGCTTACAGCCCGGGAAGAACACCGGGGAGCTGTTTTTT
CASSLQPGKNTGELFF
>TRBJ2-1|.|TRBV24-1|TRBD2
TGTGCCACCAGTGAGGGACTAGCGGGAGGGCACCAGTTCTTC
CATSEGLAGGHQFF
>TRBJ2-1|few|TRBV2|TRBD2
TGTGCCAGCAGTGAACGGGGTGTGAAGCGGGACGACGAGCAGTTCTTC
CASSERGVKRDDEQFF
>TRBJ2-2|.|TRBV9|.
TGTGCCAGCAGCCCTCCTGAGGACCCTGGGCAGCTGTTTTTT
CASSPPEDPGQLFF
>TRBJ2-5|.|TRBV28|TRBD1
TGTGCCAGCACCCTAGATAATAACCGACAGGGGAAGTATGAGACCCAGTACTTC
CASTLDNNRQGKYETQYF
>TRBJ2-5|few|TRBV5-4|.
TGTGCCAGCAGCCTTGTGTGGGGGGAAGAAGAGACCCAGTACTTC
CASSLVWGEEETQYF
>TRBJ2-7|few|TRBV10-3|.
TGTGCCATCAGTGACTCCGAAGGCTACGAGCAGTACTTC
CAISDSEGYEQYF
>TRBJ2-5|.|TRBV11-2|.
TGTGCCAGCAGCTCACTACAGGGGAGGGGCGAGACCCAGTACTTC
CASSSLQGRGETQYF
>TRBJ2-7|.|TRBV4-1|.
TGCGCCAGCAGCCATTCGGACGGAAACTACGAGCAGTACTTC
CASSHSDGNYEQYF
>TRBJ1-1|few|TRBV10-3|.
TGTGCCATCAGTGAGTCGGTTTGGAGGGTGGGGGCTTTCTTT
CAISESVWRVGAFF
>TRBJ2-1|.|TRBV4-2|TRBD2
TGTGCCAGCAGCCAAGAGCTAAGCGGGAGGCCCTACTACAATGAGCAGTTCTTC
CASSQELSGRPYYNEQFF
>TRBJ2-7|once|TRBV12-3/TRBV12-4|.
TGTGCCAGCAGTTTTGGGAGAGGACCCTACGAGCAGTACTTC
CASSFGRGPYEQYF
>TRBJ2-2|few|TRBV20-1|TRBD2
TGCAGTGCTAGGTACGGCGGGAGAGACACCGGGGAGCTGTTTTTT
CSARYGGRDTGELFF
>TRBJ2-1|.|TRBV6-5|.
TGTGCCAGCAGCCATGGGGTAATCGCCAGCTCCTACAATGAGCAGTTCTTC
CASSHGVIASSYNEQFF
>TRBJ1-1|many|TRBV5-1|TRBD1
TGCGCCAGCAGCTTTGGGAATAACAGGGGTTCTGAAGCTTTCTTT
CASSFGNNRGSEAFF
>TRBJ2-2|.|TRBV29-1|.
TGCAGCGCCGGAACCGGGGCCAGGACCGGGGAGCTGTTTTTT
CSAGTGARTGELFF
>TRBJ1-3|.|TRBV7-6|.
TGTGCCAGCAGCTTAGGGTCCGTCTTCTCTGGAAACACCATATATTTT
CASSLGSVFSGNTIYF
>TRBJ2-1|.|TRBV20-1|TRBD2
TGCAGTGCGAGGACTAGCGGGAGCTTTGGGGATGAGCAGTTCTTC
CSARTSGSFGDEQFF
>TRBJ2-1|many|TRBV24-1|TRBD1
TGTGCCACCAGTGACCAGGGACAGGGGGCTGAGCAGTTCTTC
CATSDQGQGAEQFF
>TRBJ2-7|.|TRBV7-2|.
TGTGCCAGCAGCTTAGAGGGCTCTTTATACGAGCAGTACTTC
CASSLEGSLYEQYF
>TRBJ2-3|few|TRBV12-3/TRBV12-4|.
TGTGCCAGCAGTCCGGCTAAACGGACAGATACGCAGTATTTT
CASSPAKRTDTQYF
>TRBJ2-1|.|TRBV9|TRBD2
TGTGCCAGCAGCTCTTTGGTTAGCGGGAGACACAATGAGCAGTTCTTC
CASSSLVSGRHNEQFF
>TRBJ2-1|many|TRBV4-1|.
TGCGCCAGCAGCCCCTCGGACTCCTACAATGAGCAGTTCTTC
CASSPSDSYNEQFF
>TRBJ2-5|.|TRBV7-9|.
TGTGCCAGCAGCTCCATTGGGAGTTACCAAGAGACCCAGTACTTC
CASSSIGSYQETQYF
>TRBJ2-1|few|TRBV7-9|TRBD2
TGTGCCAGCAGCTTAGAACTAGCGGTTAGCTCCTACAATGAGCAGTTCTTC
CASSLELAVSSYNEQFF